This TCR beta chain originates from a study of blood T cell repertoires in COVID-19. Looking at the study overall: Samples taken during acute and convalescent COVID-19 were collected in the United States, Italy and Spain. The analysed material was cDNA or gDNA that came from T cells, B-cell-depleted T cells, or PBMCs.

Per the original methods: From reference gene primer amplification, estimates of nucleated cell counts were derived. This table comes from immunoSEQ multiplex PCR, and its TCRdb copy is limited to in-frame clones, with some not included. V and J calls and clone size come straight from that table; D and trimming were deduced from the DNA. Of under 150,000 clones in the sample, approximately 82% are singletons; the top ten hold 7.5%. Germline values: CDR1 WSHSY, CDR2 SAAADI. The germline V and J ends were trimmed by 7 bases and 7 bases, with 16 bases remaining between them. This CDR3 spans 14 amino acids.

This chain joins TRBV10-2 and TRBJ1-4; no reliable D call. Sequencing was done on a sample of peripheral blood. This sequence originates from a man between 70 and 80 years old with active or convalescent COVID-19. The CDR3 is CASTPFPGVEKLFF. The CDR3, as DNA: TGCGCCAGCACCCCCTTCCCGGGAGTTGAAAAACTGTTTTTT.